Sequencing of this T cell receptor (beta chain) was carried out in a study of TIL therapy for anti-PD-1-resistant metastatic lung cancer. Study-wide context: Half of patients were current or former smokers.

Details on this clone: Its antigen is undetermined.

The immunoSEQ assay was v3. The assay was immunoSEQ multiplex PCR, and TCRdb's table has in-frame clones only and misses some. The data contain some 16,000 clones, roughly 72% of them singletons. Overall study findings and caveats: After infusion, TIL clonotypes partly replaced peripheral T cells and declined over months.

The time point was: pre-treatment sample, taken before nivolumab and TIL therapy. This sample comprised blood, obtained at baseline. The source is a person aged 25 to 85 with non-small cell lung cancer.

The CDR3 DNA follows: TGCGCCAGCAGCTTGGAAAATAACTATGGCTACACCTTC. Protein: CASSLENNYGYTF. The chain carries TRBV5-1 and TRBJ1-2; D gene uncertain. The CDR3 spans 13 residues. The V and J ends lost 0 bases and 1 base respectively, with 4 bases between them. Germline V gene lookup returns CDR1 SGHRS and CDR2 YFSETQ.